These 26 T cell receptor beta chains came from one sample sequenced in a study of T cell responses to AZD1222 COVID-19 vaccine. Some clones are missing from TCRdb's copy, which holds only in-frame ones; the method was immunoSEQ multiplex PCR. The data show some 170,000 clones, about 92% seen once. Sequenced here: peripheral blood, sampled on day 0 of AZD1222 vaccination. The receptor set was obtained from an adult in good health.

This clone was seen a single time. This sequence joins TRBV5-1 and TRBJ1-1; D call uncertain. Trimming left V 0 bases short and J 0 bases short, with 6 bases between. Germline lookup yields CDR1 SGHRS and CDR2 YFSETQ. The length of the CDR3 is 14 residues. CDR3 coding DNA: TGCGCCAGCAGCTTGGAGATCATGAACACTGAAGCTTTCTTT. This gives the protein CASSLEIMNTEAFF.

The gene calls are TRBV4-1 and TRBJ2-1; 9 bases are shared with TRBD2. The ends lost 1 base at V and 6 bases at J; junction bases unmatched: 10. This CDR3 spans 17 amino acids. From germline, CDR1 is MGHRA and CDR2 YSYEKL. CDR3 sequence: CASSQVSGRFTLNEQFF. CDR3 in DNA: TGCGCCAGCAGCCAAGTCAGCGGGAGGTTCACCCTCAATGAGCAGTTCTTC.

V is TRBV2 and J is TRBJ1-1; 8 bases match TRBD1. This CDR3 comprises 13 residues. J was trimmed by 6 bases and V by 4 bases; bases with no gene match: 4. The germline CDR1 and CDR2 sequences are SNHLY and FYNNEI. The DNA for the CDR3 is TGTGCCAGCAGTGTAACAGGGGGGGCTGAAGCTTTCTTT. This gives the protein CASSVTGGAEAFF. The entire variable domain, with the rest obtained from reference TRBV2 and TRBJ1-1, is as follows: EPEVTQTPSHQVTQMGQEVILRCVPISNHLYFYWYRQILGQKVEFLVSFYNNEISEKSEIFDDQFSVERPDGSNFTLKIRSTKLEDSAMYFCASSVTGGAEAFFGQGTRLTVV.

CDR3 in DNA: TGTGCCAGCAGTTCCCCGGGACTAAAGCAGTTCTTC. Its translation is CASSSPGLKQFF. The gene calls are TRBV7-2 and TRBJ2-1; 7 bases map to TRBD2. This CDR3 comprises 12 residues. Looked up from germline, CDR1 is SGHTA and CDR2 is FQGNSA. The trim removed 6 bases at V and 11 bases at J, leaving 7 bases unmatched.

J is TRBJ1-2 and V is TRBV10-1; D is uncertain. The CDR3 is 11 amino acids. Germline lookup yields CDR1 WNHNN and CDR2 SYGVQD (reference sequence). Trimming shortened V by 6 bases and J by 9 bases, and 11 bases separated the two germline ends. The CDR3 spells CASSPMIRYTF. The CDR3 DNA follows: TGCGCCAGCAGCCCCATGATACGCTACACCTTC.

This chain joins TRBV18 and TRBJ1-5; D is ambiguous. Trimming took off 0 bases at V and 5 bases at J, with 11 bases between the two ends. The length of the CDR3 is 15 residues. Germline loops: CDR1 KGHSH, CDR2 LQKENI. The CDR3 sequence: CASSPPSGSDQPQHF. DNA of the CDR3: TGTGCCAGCTCACCACCGAGCGGTTCGGATCAGCCCCAGCATTTT.

V gene TRBV27 combines with J gene TRBJ1-2; D may be TRBD1 (6 bases). V was pared by 5 bases and J by 5 bases, with 12 bases between. Germline assignment: CDR1 MNHEY and CDR2 SMNVEV (reference sequence). The CDR3 has 13 residues. The CDR3 reads CASSMGGGYGYTF. CDR3 in DNA: TGTGCCAGCAGTATGGGGGGCGGATATGGCTACACCTTC.

The rearrangement uses TRBV2 and TRBJ2-3; 12 nucleotides line up with TRBD2. This CDR3 spans 16 amino acids. CDR1 SNHLY and CDR2 FYNNEI come from the germline V gene. V lost 6 bases, J lost 4 bases, and 8 bases stayed unmatched. DNA for the CDR3: TGTGCCAGCAGAGCCCCTAGCGGGGGGGGCGCAGATACGCAGTATTTT. Translation gives CASRAPSGGGADTQYF.

V and J are TRBV5-4 and TRBJ2-2, with TRBD1 matching over 8 bases. This CDR3 contains 13 residues. Germline loops: CDR1 SGHNT, CDR2 YYREEE (reference sequence). V was clipped by 4 bases and J by 8 bases; unmatched bases: 4. The CDR3 is CASSIDRGGELFF. CDR3 DNA: TGTGCCAGCAGCATTGACAGGGGAGGGGAGCTGTTTTTT.

The rearrangement uses TRBV6-4 and TRBJ2-2; 8 nucleotides align to TRBD1. The trim removed 3 bases at V and 5 bases at J, leaving 5 bases unmatched. Germline CDR1 is MRHNA and CDR2 is SNTAGT. CDR3 length: 15 residues. The DNA for the CDR3 is TGTGCCAGCAGTGATCAGGGGGCAGGAACCGGGGAGCTGTTTTTT. Translation gives CASSDQGAGTGELFF.

On this clone itself: The sample holds other DNA sequences that translate to the same CDR3. This chain links TRBV7-9 with TRBJ2-1, with D perhaps matching TRBD2 (5 bases). This CDR3 has 16 amino acids. Germline CDR1 and CDR2: SEHNR and FQNEAQ (reference sequence). Trimming shortened V by 5 bases and J by 0 bases, and 14 bases separated the two germline ends. The CDR3 region has the DNA TGTGCCAGCAGCCCAAGGACGGGAAGCTCCTACAATGAGCAGTTCTTC. Protein sequence: CASSPRTGSSYNEQFF.

The chain links TRBV3-1 (or the pseudogene TRBV3-2) to TRBJ2-7, with a tentative D call TRBD2 (6 bases). Germline CDR1 is LGHDT and CDR2 is YNNKEL (reference sequence). With 1 base removed from V and 5 bases from J, the gap between germline ends came to 15 bases. The CDR3 consists of 15 residues. The CDR3: CASSQVLTSTNEQYF. The CDR3 region has the DNA TGTGCCAGCAGCCAAGTCCTAACTAGCACCAACGAGCAGTACTTC.

This chain connects TRBV19 to TRBJ2-7; D is uncertain. The CDR3 has 15 residues. The V and J ends lost 0 bases and 3 bases respectively, with 12 bases between them. The germline V gene has CDR1 LNHDA and CDR2 SQIVND (reference sequence). The CDR3 nucleotides are TGTGCCAGTAGTATAGAGAAGGGTCCGTTCTACGAGCAGTACTTC. It yields the protein CASSIEKGPFYEQYF.

As concerns this clone: One end of the junction does not line up with germline, which may come from a read error. The chain combines TRBV6-5 with TRBJ1-4; TRBD1 agrees at 9 bases. The CDR3 contains 15 residues. Germline CDR1 MNHEY, CDR2 SVGAGI. Written as DNA, the CDR3 is TGTGCCAGCGGTTACAGGGGGCGAGGTAATGAAAAACTGTTTTTT. Translation: CASGYRGRGNEKLFF.

The chain joins TRBV6-6 to TRBJ2-7; TRBD2 might be the D (5 bases). This CDR3 has 13 residues. The V end was cut by 6 bases, the J end by 5 bases, with 14 bases between. Germline CDR1 is MNHNY and CDR2 is SVGAGI (reference sequence). The CDR3 region is CASRVPGENEQYF. The CDR3 DNA follows: TGTGCCAGCAGGGTCCCCGGGGAGAACGAGCAGTACTTC.

The rearrangement links TRBV3-1 (or the pseudogene TRBV3-2) to TRBJ2-1; D may be TRBD2 (6 bases). CDR3 length equals 15 residues. Germline loops: CDR1 LGHDT, CDR2 YNNKEL (reference sequence). The V gene lost 4 bases and the J gene lost 0 bases, with 10 bases spanning the gap. In DNA form, the CDR3 reads TGTGCCAGCAGCCCCCTTAGCGGCTCCTACAATGAGCAGTTCTTC. Translating it yields CASSPLSGSYNEQFF.

Only one count was recorded for this clone. This chain links TRBV5-4 with TRBJ2-2; 7 bases map to TRBD1. The CDR3 has 16 residues. The J segment lost 6 bases and the V segment lost 0 bases, leaving 8 bases of the junction unmatched. CDR1 and CDR2 from the germline V gene are SGHNT and YYREEE (reference sequence). The CDR3 sequence: CASSLGTRGRAGELFF. CDR3 DNA: TGTGCCAGCAGCTTGGGGACGAGGGGGCGGGCCGGGGAGCTGTTTTTT.

The V and J genes are TRBV3-1 (or the pseudogene TRBV3-2) and TRBJ1-1; 7 nucleotides line up with TRBD1. The germline gives CDR1 LGHDT, CDR2 YNNKEL (reference sequence). The CDR3 length is 15 residues. V was pared by 1 base and J by 11 bases, with 13 bases of the junction left unmatched. The CDR3 DNA sequence: TGTGCCAGCAGCCAAGCCGACAGGGTCCAGGTTGGGGCTTTCTTT. It encodes CASSQADRVQVGAFF.

This chain links TRBV6-1 with TRBJ1-2, with a tentative D call TRBD1 (6 bases). Germline assignment: CDR1 MNHNS and CDR2 SASEGT. This CDR3 contains 17 residues. V dropped 1 base and J dropped 2 bases, with 17 bases sitting between them. This CDR3 is CASSEGRTARNNYGYTF. The CDR3 DNA sequence: TGTGCCAGCAGTGAAGGAAGGACAGCTAGAAACAACTATGGCTACACCTTC.

The chain recombines TRBV12-3 or TRBV12-4 with TRBJ1-5; no clear D gene. The CDR3 spans 12 residues. The ends were cut back, 5 bases at V and 6 bases at J, with 8 bases in the middle. The CDR3 region has the DNA TGTGCCAGCAGTGCCACAGCTCAGCCCCAGCATTTT. It yields the protein CASSATAQPQHF.

The gene calls are TRBV6-5 and TRBJ2-7; perhaps D is TRBD1 or TRBD2 (5 bases each). The V end was cut by 7 bases, the J end by 2 bases, with 18 bases between. Germline CDR1 is MNHEY and CDR2 is SVGAGI. This CDR3 region has 15 residues. CDR3 amino acids: CASTNHRRTPYEQYF. In nucleotides, the CDR3 is TGTGCCAGCACCAACCACAGGAGGACCCCCTACGAGCAGTACTTC.

CDR3 sequence: CASSRTGDRTEAFF. CDR3 sequence (DNA): TGTGCCAGCAGCCGCACAGGGGACCGGACTGAAGCTTTCTTT. This rearrangement joins TRBV13 to TRBJ1-1; 7 bases match TRBD1. V dropped 5 bases and J dropped 5; count of bases not matched to a gene: 8. Per germline, CDR1 PRHDT and CDR2 FYEKMQ (reference sequence). There are 14 residues in the CDR3.

The chain recombines TRBV18 with TRBJ2-1, with TRBD2 identical over 8 bases. Losses at the gene ends were 2 bases for V and 8 bases for J; bases not matched to a gene: 11. The CDR3 covers 16 residues. Germline V gene data show CDR1 as KGHSH and CDR2 as LQKENI. The CDR3 DNA sequence: TGTGCCAGCTCACCAGGTCGGGAGGGAGGTCTCCATGAGCAGTTCTTC. This sequence encodes CASSPGREGGLHEQFF.

This chain uses TRBV7-6 with TRBJ2-1; D not certain. CDR3 size: 10 residues. Germline V gene sequence: CDR1 SGHVS, CDR2 FNYEAQ. Trimming took off 1 base at V and 10 bases at J, with 2 bases between the two ends. CDR3 bases: TGTGCCAGCAGCTTAGACGAGCAGTTCTTC. Protein product: CASSLDEQFF.

This chain joins TRBV20-1 and TRBJ1-2; tentative D call: TRBD1 (5 bases). The V gene's germline CDR1 is DFQATT and CDR2 SNEGSKA (reference sequence). Trimming took off 3 bases at V and 4 bases at J, with 12 bases between the two ends. The CDR3 totals 13 residues. The CDR3 DNA follows: TGCAGTGCTAGTAGCAGGGAGGCCTATGGCTACACCTTC. Translation: CSASSREAYGYTF.

The chain employs TRBV27 and TRBJ1-5, with D unresolved. Trimming left V 5 bases short and J 8 bases short, with 16 bases between. Germline V lookup: CDR1 MNHEY, CDR2 SMNVEV (reference sequence). The CDR3 has 14 amino acids. The CDR3 DNA reads as TGTGCCAGCAGTAACATCCTCTCCCCGGAGCCCCAGCATTTT. Encoded protein: CASSNILSPEPQHF.